Below, 14 T cell receptor beta chains from the same sample are listed, as sequenced in a study of cytomegalovirus exposure and HLA in healthy donors. PCR involved 60 Vbeta and 13 Jbeta primers. Here immunoSEQ multiplex PCR was the method, and the copy in TCRdb shows in-frame clones only, minus some. Counted here are about 200,000 clones, 80% occurring once; the ten biggest clones make up about 1%. The sequenced sample consisted of PBMCs. The receptors derive from a woman in her 40s in good health and CMV-seronegative.

The rearrangement joins TRBV18 to TRBJ2-2; TRBD1 might be the D (5 bases). The CDR3 consists of 15 residues. V dropped 5 bases and J dropped 0 bases, with 10 bases sitting between them. Germline V gene data show CDR1 as KGHSH and CDR2 as LQKENI. The chain's CDR3 is CASSIWGANTGELFF. CDR3 bases: TGTGCCAGCTCAATTTGGGGCGCGAACACCGGGGAGCTGTTTTTT. The full variable domain, with the rest looked up from reference TRBV18 and TRBJ2-2, is NAGVMQNPRHLVRRRGQEARLRCSPMKGHSHVYWYRQLPEEGLKFMVYLQKENIIDESGMPKERFSAEFPKEGPSILRIQQVVRGDSAAYFCASSIWGANTGELFFGEGSRLTVL.

This clone occurred once. The chain couples TRBV27 to TRBJ2-5; TRBD1 aligns across 8 bases. The germline V gene encodes CDR1 MNHEY and CDR2 SMNVEV (reference sequence). Trimming took 6 bases from V and 4 from J; bases not matched to a gene: 13. The CDR3 contains 16 residues. The CDR3 sequence is CASRSTGTGQGETQYF. CDR3 DNA sequence: TGTGCCAGCAGATCGACTGGGACAGGCCAAGGAGAGACCCAGTACTTC.

This clone has a handful of counts. The V gene is TRBV7-2, the J gene TRBJ1-2; D possibly corresponds to TRBD1 (5 bases). Trimming stripped 7 bases from V and 8 bases from J, with 17 bases between. The CDR3 contains 13 residues. Germline CDR1 is SGHTA and CDR2 is FQGNSA. The CDR3: CASTMNLRGGYTF. In DNA form, the CDR3 reads TGTGCCAGCACCATGAACCTCCGGGGGGGCTACACCTTC.

This clone appeared once. The chain combines TRBV5-8 with TRBJ2-7; the D gene is possibly TRBD2 (6 bases). V was cut by 1 base and J by 9 bases, with 14 bases left in between. The CDR3 is made up of 13 amino acids. The germline gives CDR1 SGHTS, CDR2 YDEGEE. CDR3 sequence reads: CASSLRPGSRQYF. CDR3 in DNA: TGTGCCAGCAGCTTGCGTCCCGGGAGCCGGCAGTACTTC.

The chain joins TRBV7-9 to TRBJ2-2; TRBD1 aligns across 7 bases. This CDR3 is built from 14 residues. From germline, CDR1 is SEHNR and CDR2 FQNEAQ (reference sequence). Unmatched junction bases numbered 6, after V lost 5 bases and J lost 6 bases. The CDR3 DNA reads as TGTGCCAGCAGCGCCACAGGGGCGGCCGGGGAGCTGTTTTTT. This sequence encodes CASSATGAAGELFF.

This chain joins TRBV9 and TRBJ1-2; 10 bases are a match to TRBD1. Germline V gives CDR1 SGDLS, CDR2 YYNGEE. The CDR3 is 22 amino acids. Germline trimming cut 0 bases from V and 0 bases from J; bases unmatched to any gene: 20. This chain's CDR3 is CASSVARVEGDRGFQANYGYTF. CDR3 nucleotides: TGTGCCAGCAGCGTAGCTCGGGTTGAGGGGGACAGGGGATTTCAAGCTAACTATGGCTACACCTTC. Full variable domain (remainder filled in from reference TRBV9 and TRBJ1-2): DSGVTQTPKHLITATGQRVTLRCSPRSGDLSVYWYQQSLDQGLQFLIQYYNGEERAKGNILERFSAQQFPDLHSELNLSSLELGDSALYFCASSVARVEGDRGFQANYGYTFGSGTRLTVV.

The table lists this clone with a few counts. V is TRBV6-5 and J is TRBJ2-7, with D tentatively TRBD2 (5 bases). The CDR3 length is 14 residues. The germline CDR1 and CDR2 sequences are MNHEY and SVGAGI. Trimming took 5 bases from V and 7 from J, leaving 18 bases between them. DNA for the CDR3: TGTGCCAGCAGTCCTGACCAATGGCCGGGGGAGCAGTACTTC. Encoded protein: CASSPDQWPGEQYF.

The V and J genes are TRBV7-6 and TRBJ2-2; 7 bases fit TRBD1. The CDR3 contains 15 residues. CDR1 and CDR2 (germline): SGHVS, FNYEAQ. Trimming took 5 bases from V and 5 from J; bases not matched to a gene: 8. For the CDR3, the DNA is TGTGCCAGCAGCGCACAGACAGGGTCTACCGGGGAGCTGTTTTTT. Protein product: CASSAQTGSTGELFF. The full variable domain, with the rest looked up from reference TRBV7-6 and TRBJ2-2, is GAGVSQSPRYKVTKRGQDVALRCDPISGHVSLYWYRQALGQGPEFLTYFNYEAQQDKSGLPNDRFSAERPEGSISTLTIQRTEQRDSAMYRCASSAQTGSTGELFFGEGSRLTVL.

The rearrangement links TRBV11-1 to TRBJ2-1; 13 positions agree with TRBD2. This CDR3 has 15 residues. V trimming: 5 bases; J trimming: 2 bases; junction bases outside the gene matches: 0. The V gene's germline CDR1 is SGHAT and CDR2 FQDESV (reference sequence). The CDR3 region has the DNA TGTGCCAGCAGCACTAGCGGGAGGGCCTACAATGAGCAGTTCTTC. It is translated as CASSTSGRAYNEQFF.

This chain links TRBV6-5 with TRBJ2-7; TRBD1 is a possible D gene (7 bases). Germline CDR1 reads MNHEY; CDR2 reads SVGAGI. The CDR3 extends over 14 amino acids. V was shortened by 5 bases and J by 7 bases, with 18 bases between the two germline ends. The chain's CDR3 is CASSGGTAFSEQYV. In DNA form, the CDR3 reads TGTGCCAGCAGTGGAGGGACAGCCTTTTCGGAGCAGTACGTC.

A few counts support this clone. The chain couples TRBV9 to TRBJ2-5, with 8 bases fitting TRBD2. There are 15 residues in the CDR3. Trimming at V came to 1 base and at J to 5 bases, leaving 7 bases not matched to a gene. The germline gives CDR1 SGDLS, CDR2 YYNGEE. The CDR3 spells CASSVLAGLGETQYF. In DNA, the CDR3 is TGTGCCAGCAGCGTATTAGCGGGATTGGGGGAGACCCAGTACTTC.

This clone has a handful of counts. The V call is TRBV5-1, the J call TRBJ2-2; 11 bases agree with TRBD1. Looked up from germline, CDR1 is SGHRS and CDR2 is YFSETQ. J gave up 5 bases and V 3 bases, and 6 bases lay outside the gene matches. The CDR3 contains 16 residues. The CDR3 coding sequence is TGCGCCAGCAGCTGGACAGGGGGCGAGAGAACCGGGGAGCTGTTTTTT. Its protein is CASSWTGGERTGELFF.

The chain couples TRBV11-2 to TRBJ1-2, with D perhaps TRBD1 (5 bases). Per germline, CDR1 SGHAT and CDR2 FQNNGV. The CDR3 is 13 amino acids. The V gene lost 3 bases and the J gene lost 8 bases, with 13 bases spanning the gap. CDR3 nucleotide sequence: TGTGCCAGCAGCTTTTCCAGGGCAGGAGGCTACACCTTC. Translating gives CASSFSRAGGYTF. The full variable domain, rest sourced from reference TRBV11-2 and TRBJ1-2, is EAGVAQSPRYKIIEKRQSVAFWCNPISGHATLYWYQQILGQGPKLLIQFQNNGVVDDSQLPKDRFSAERLKGVDSTLKIQPAKLEDSAVYLCASSFSRAGGYTFGSGTRLTVV.

The gene calls are TRBV11-3 and TRBJ2-2, with D perhaps matching TRBD2 (5 bases). V gave up 0 bases and J gave up 1 base, with 9 bases separating them. CDR3 length: 16 amino acids. From germline, CDR1 is SGHNT and CDR2 YENEEA. Written as DNA, the CDR3 is TGTGCCAGCAGCTTAGAGAGGGCGGAGAACACCGGGGAGCTGTTTTTT. Encoded protein: CASSLERAENTGELFF.